This T cell receptor (beta chain) was captured in a study of T cell repertoires in cytomegalovirus infection. For the study at large: Used in the study were CMV epitopes, some recently identified and HLA-C-restricted, others well-studied and HLA-B-restricted. Public TCR beta signatures indicated both CMV infection and matching HLA type.

TCRdb passed the reads through MiXCR, listing each CDR3 protein once. The data contain approximately 260,000 distinct CDR3 sequences, 20% to 25% of them singletons. This clonotype was picked up a small number of times. Its antigen remains unidentified. The CDR3 totals 14 residues. Germline V lookup: CDR1 SNHLY, CDR2 FYNNEI. V trimming: 9 bases; J trimming: 5 bases; junction bases outside the gene matches: 10. V gene TRBV2 combines with J gene TRBJ1-3; 7 bases are shared with TRBD1. The sequence was obtained from a human donor in good health (CMV status not recorded). Some clones in this sample may be carry-over from other donors' samples. Sample: cultured PBMCs, taken from culture after CMV antigen stimulation. As DNA, the CDR3 is TGTGCCAGAAGCCGCGACAGGGATAGAAACACCATATATTTT. Amino acids: CARSRDRDRNTIYF.